A single sample gave rise to the 15 T cell receptor beta chains below, sequenced in a study of T-cell reconstitution after alpha-beta-depleted transplantation in children. Library preparation (for TCRbeta) was performed with unique molecular identifiers. TCRdb analysed the PCR reads with MiXCR anew, one entry per CDR3 protein. This table holds more than 150,000 distinct CDR3 sequences, about 15% found once. Sample: PBMCs from the stem cell graft donor, taken from the stem cell graft. The receptors shown here come from a human donor who donated a stem cell graft to a child with acute lymphoblastic leukemia.

The rearrangement joins TRBV29-1 to TRBJ1-5, with TRBD1 matching 9 bases. The CDR3 covers 15 residues. J lost 3 bases, V lost 2 bases, and 5 bases had no gene match. CDR1 is SQVTM and CDR2 is ANQGSEA in the germline V gene. The CDR3 nucleotides are TGCAGCGTTGAAACCGGGACAGGGAACAATCAGCCCCAGCATTTT. It yields the protein CSVETGTGNNQPQHF.

This chain connects TRBV5-4 to TRBJ2-1; a possible D gene is TRBD2 (6 bases). The CDR3 has 16 amino acids. V was clipped by 4 bases and J by 6 bases, with 20 bases between them. Looked up from germline, CDR1 is SGHNT and CDR2 is YYREEE (reference sequence). The CDR3 DNA follows: TGTGCCAGCAGCGCGGGACTCCCTCCGGGCGGCAATGAGCAGTTCTTC. Protein sequence: CASSAGLPPGGNEQFF.

This clonotype was counted many times. The CDR3 spells CAISEPGLADNEQFF. The CDR3 nucleotides are TGTGCCATCAGTGAGCCGGGACTAGCGGACAATGAGCAGTTCTTC. V gene TRBV10-3 combines with J gene TRBJ2-1; 11 nucleotides align to TRBD2. The germline gives CDR1 ENHRY, CDR2 SYGVKD. The CDR3 contains 15 residues. Trimming removed 2 bases from V and 5 bases from J; junction bases left unmatched: 2.

This clonotype was recorded many times. V is TRBV7-2 and J is TRBJ1-5; unclear D gene. With 3 bases removed from V and 9 bases from J, the gap between germline ends came to 9 bases. Per the germline V gene, CDR1 is SGHTA and CDR2 is FQGNSA. This CDR3 has 12 residues. DNA for the CDR3: TGTGCCAGCAGCTTCAACATTGGGCCCCAGCATTTT. The encoded protein is CASSFNIGPQHF.

This clonotype was seen at least ten times. The V and J genes are TRBV29-1 and TRBJ1-1; D perhaps matches TRBD1 (5 bases). Germline CDR1 and CDR2: SQVTM and ANQGSEA. The length of the CDR3 is 12 residues. Trimming shortened V by 2 bases and J by 6 bases, and 10 bases separated the two germline ends. The CDR3 loop reads CSVEISGAEAFF. CDR3 nucleotides: TGCAGCGTTGAAATATCGGGGGCTGAAGCTTTCTTT.

As to this clonotype: The conserved final phenylalanine or tryptophan is absent from the CDR3, which likely points to a read error. The chain couples TRBV6-5 to TRBJ2-3; 11 nucleotides align to TRBD2. The CDR3 is 16 amino acids. Trimming cost V 0 bases and J 7 bases; bases outside gene matches: 6. Germline CDR1 reads MNHEY; CDR2 reads SVGAGI. DNA for the CDR3: TGTGCCAGCAGTTACTCGAAACTAGCGGGAGTAAATACGCAGTATTCT. It specifies CASSYSKLAGVNTQYS.

This rearrangement joins TRBV6-1 to TRBJ2-7; 11 nucleotides align to TRBD2. The CDR3 is 15 amino acids. V shed 6 bases, J shed 5 bases, and the junction held 9 bases outside the gene matches. CDR1 and CDR2 (germline): MNHNS, SASEGT. CDR3 loop: CASRFLAGGYDEQYF. In nucleotides, the CDR3 is TGTGCCAGCAGATTCCTAGCGGGAGGTTACGACGAGCAGTACTTC.

This clonotype was counted between two and nine times. The chain employs TRBV27 and TRBJ2-5; D is perhaps TRBD2 (5 bases). CDR1 is MNHEY, CDR2 SMNVEV, per germline (reference sequence). V was shortened by 4 bases and J by 4 bases, with 13 bases between the two germline ends. The CDR3 has 14 amino acids. The CDR3 here is CASSSGGSRETQYF. The CDR3 bases are TGTGCCAGCAGTTCGGGCGGGTCCAGAGAGACCCAGTACTTC.

Turning to this clonotype: This could be a read error, since a much larger clone is one nucleotide away. V gene TRBV11-2 combines with J gene TRBJ2-7; a possible D gene is TRBD2 (6 bases). The germline gives CDR1 SGHAT, CDR2 FQNNGV. CDR3 length equals 15 residues. CDR3 loop: CDSSLVAGRSYEQYF. CDR3 sequence (DNA): TGTGACAGCAGCTTAGTGGCGGGACGATCCTACGAGCAGTACTTC. Using reference TRBV11-2 and TRBJ2-7 for the parts outside the CDR3, the full variable domain is EAGVAQSPRYKIIEKRQSVAFWCNPISGHATLYWYQQILGQGPKLLIQFQNNGVVDDSQLPKDRFSAERLKGVDSTLKIQPAKLEDSAVYLCDSSLVAGRSYEQYFGPGTRLTVT.

CDR3 sequence (DNA): TGTGCCAGCAGCTCAGGGGGGGTTCCGTCACCCCTCCACTTT. Translation gives CASSSGGVPSPLHF. The chain is built from TRBV7-9 and TRBJ1-6; 7 bases agree with TRBD1. The CDR3 sequence is 14 residues long. Trimming at V came to 4 bases and at J to 10 bases, leaving 7 bases not matched to a gene. Germline V gene data show CDR1 as SEHNR and CDR2 as FQNEAQ (reference sequence).

The rearrangement joins TRBV30 to TRBJ2-7; maybe TRBD1 (6 bases). Per germline, CDR1 GTSNPN and CDR2 SVGIG (reference sequence). This CDR3 is built from 13 residues. The V end lost 1 base, the J end lost 6 bases, and 13 bases lay between the germline ends. CDR3: CAWSGDIGGEQYF. CDR3 bases: TGTGCCTGGAGTGGGGACATCGGCGGCGAGCAGTACTTC.

This clonotype was observed many times. This chain uses TRBV5-1 with TRBJ1-1, with a weak D call TRBD1 (6 bases). Per the germline V gene, CDR1 is SGHRS and CDR2 is YFSETQ. Trimming pared 3 bases from V and 1 base from J, leaving 13 bases between. The CDR3 is 15 residues long. CDR3 bases: TGCGCCAGCAGCTCGGGGGGGCGCGCGAACACTGAAGCTTTCTTT. Its protein product is CASSSGGRANTEAFF.

This clonotype was seen many times. V and J are TRBV11-3 and TRBJ2-1; D may match TRBD1 or TRBD2 (5 bases each). CDR1 SGHNT and CDR2 YENEEA come from the germline V gene. With 4 bases removed from V and 0 bases from J, the gap between germline ends came to 16 bases. The CDR3 totals 17 residues. CDR3 in amino acids: CASSYGGGYPSYNEQFF. CDR3 in DNA: TGTGCCAGCAGCTATGGGGGTGGCTACCCCTCCTACAATGAGCAGTTCTTC. The full variable domain, with the rest looked up from reference TRBV11-3 and TRBJ2-1, is EAGVVQSPRYKIIEKKQPVAFWCNPISGHNTLYWYLQNLGQGPELLIRYENEEAVDDSQLPKDRFSAERLKGVDSTLKIQPAELGDSAVYLCASSYGGGYPSYNEQFFGPGTRLTVL.

As to this clonotype: With a much larger clone just one base away, this may be a read error. The genes are TRBV20-1 and TRBJ2-1, with D perhaps TRBD1 (8 bases). CDR1 is DFQATT, CDR2 SNEGSKA, per germline (reference sequence). This CDR3 comprises 14 residues. This chain's CDR3 is CSARDREGGHEPFF. CDR3 sequence (DNA): TGCAGTGCTAGGGACAGGGAGGGGGGCCATGAGCCGTTCTTC.

This clonotype was counted at least ten times. This sequence joins TRBV5-1 and TRBJ1-1; D unresolved. The CDR3 length is 15 residues. Trimming removed 4 bases from V and 2 bases from J, with 15 bases in between. CDR1 SGHRS and CDR2 YFSETQ come from the germline V gene. CDR3 protein: CASSPGFLVNTEAFF. The CDR3, as DNA: TGCGCCAGCAGCCCGGGGTTCCTCGTCAACACTGAAGCTTTCTTT.